This TCR beta chain was sequenced in a study of shared clonotypes between healthy human individuals (TCRdb year 2020). In terms of the full investigation: Two women and three men aged 18 to 49 years were included in the cohort. For each donor, CD4 naive and CD4 memory were each given three plates, CD8 naive was given two plates, and CD8 memory was given one plate. Per donor, leukapheresis produced somewhere between about 0.9 and 10 billion PBMCs. Libraries were prepared and TCR repertoires were sequenced by different laboratories using diverse techniques, in order to increase sequencing depth and limit assay-specific biases. Blood TCR repertoires of several healthy adults were deeply sequenced to estimate repertoire size and the extent of clonotype sharing between individuals.

As for this clone: This clone's antigen is unknown. Within one base of it there is no much larger clone, and no base qualities were kept.

Donors were healthy HIV-negative adults with no recently reported acute infections or vaccinations. Every donor was a Caucasian adult residing in Nashville, Tennessee, USA. CD4+ T cells were enriched by magnetic negative selection, after which naive cells were positively selected on CD45RA and the negative fraction was taken as the memory subset. Blood was obtained by leukapheresis, after which PBMCs were separated by Ficoll-Histopaque density gradient centrifugation and cryopreserved in liquid nitrogen vapor phase. Analytical flow cytometry was used to check the purity and quantity of each magnetically sorted T cell population. Each sorted fraction had its genomic DNA isolated and then quantified by UV absorbance on a Nanodrop 2000c. The study at large found these results: When a handful of donors were compared, the shared fraction of clonotypes was 5% to 6.5% for naive CD4, 3.5% for naive CD8, about 2.5% for memory CD4, and less than 0.5% for memory CD8. Compared with non-shared clonotypes, clonotypes shared by all four sorted-subset donors had higher generation probabilities. Because the study included only a small number of donors, the genetic and exposure-history diversity represented was limited. Pairwise subsampling led to the expectation that sequencing depth would affect the degree of clonotype sharing among donors. Incomplete sequencing was indicated by rarefaction of sorted-subset datasets, despite the large sequencing depth. Estimated clonotype richness was generally larger for naive than for memory subsets. Sampling was restricted to blood, and TCR repertoires in tissues likely differ from the TCR repertoires found in blood.

TCR CDR3 regions were amplified from genomic DNA by multiplex PCR using the deep immunoSEQ assay. Genomic DNA extracted from each cell subset was distributed evenly over all wells of several immunoSEQ 96-well plates, and each plate served as one replicate. Each replicate PCR for sorted subsets received about 200 ng genomic DNA, equal to tens of thousands of T cell genomes. The purified libraries were quantified using a Qubit 3.0 fluorometer, sized with a Bioanalyzer 2100, and then quantified again using the KAPA Library Quantification kit. Each immunoSEQ 96-well plate was sequenced on its own single-read 150-cycle Illumina NextSeq 550 flow cell. In the source study's methods: Because the immunoSEQ output held only junctional sequences and lacked quality scores, the filtering could not match the filtering applied to full-length reads. To assign V/J genes and CDR3, sequences were annotated against IMGT germline references using PyIR, a Python wrapper for IgBLAST v1.9. Reads with weak V/J assignments (E-value above 1e-6), missing CDR3, stop codons, out-of-frame junctions, or ambiguous translated residues were removed. V3J clonotypes were defined as sequences sharing the same inferred V gene, J gene, and CDR3 amino acid sequence. Percentage overlap between repertoires was computed as shared unique clonotypes divided by the size of the smaller repertoire. Three approaches were used to assess repertoire richness: RTK rarefaction, the Chao1 estimator, and Recon v2.1 estimates of unobserved clonotypes. For all TCRbeta clonotypes obtained by the gDNA method from a few donors, generation probabilities were computed with OLGA. Not all clones reach the TCRdb copy of this immuneACCESS table, which keeps in-frame sequences only. Checked studies attribute under half of the gap to unresolved V genes and leave the rest unexplained. The V and J calls and clone size were taken over from that table, and D and trimming were inferred from the DNA. For this sample the table gives 2.3 million or so clones, of which more than 85% were detected only once. About 0.39% of the sample is held by the ten biggest clonotypes.

Trimming removed 5 bases from V and 1 base from J, leaving 11 bases between the germline ends. The CDR3 covers 14 residues, taking in both the cysteine and the phenylalanine. Only the CDR3 DNA is retained, 42 bases long and in frame from the first base. From the germline V gene, CDR1 is MNHEY and CDR2 is SVGAGI. Sequencing was performed on naive CD4+ T cells from PBMCs. This specimen's cell subset or site label, interpreted: CD45RA+ positively selected. The chain uses TRBV6-5 and TRBJ1-1; the D gene cannot be named for sure. The receptor was isolated from a man between 18 and 35 years old in good health. Some clones in this sample may be carry-over from other donors' samples. This receptor carries the CDR3 CASSPRAPNTEAFF. The bases are TGTGCCAGCAGTCCCCGGGCCCCGAACACTGAAGCTTTCTTT.